The 8 T cell receptor beta chains listed next were all sequenced from one sample in a study of T cell responses to AZD1222 COVID-19 vaccine. This table comes from immunoSEQ multiplex PCR, and its TCRdb copy is limited to in-frame clones, with some not included. Of 140,000 or so clones listed, about 89% are singletons. This material consisted of peripheral blood, taken 28 days after the second dose of the MenACWY control vaccine. The source of these receptors is an adult who received the MenACWY meningococcal vaccine as a control.

This CDR3 is CASSEERLATYEQYF. The DNA for the CDR3 is TGTGCCAGCAGTGAAGAGAGGCTAGCGACCTACGAGCAGTACTTC. This sequence joins TRBV2 and TRBJ2-7; D is perhaps TRBD2 (6 bases). V was pared by 1 base and J by 2 bases, with 12 bases between. CDR1 and CDR2 from the germline V gene are SNHLY and FYNNEI. The CDR3 loop spans 15 amino acids.

This clone was seen a single time. This chain links TRBV5-6 with TRBJ1-2; weak D call: TRBD1 (6 bases). In germline, CDR1 is SGHDT, CDR2 YYEEEE. The CDR3 contains 15 residues. V lost 4 bases to trimming and J lost 4 bases, with 17 bases between them. The CDR3 DNA sequence: TGTGCCAGCAGCCTTGGACAGTTCTGGCCCTATGGCTACACCTTC. Translated, it gives CASSLGQFWPYGYTF.

A single count supports this clone. The chain recombines TRBV5-4 with TRBJ2-5; D could derive from TRBD1 or TRBD2 (5 bases each). Germline assignment: CDR1 SGHNT and CDR2 YYREEE (reference sequence). With 0 bases removed from V and 3 bases from J, the gap between germline ends came to 15 bases. The CDR3 runs to 16 residues. This chain's CDR3 is CASSLAVRDGEETQYF. The CDR3 DNA reads TGTGCCAGCAGCTTGGCCGTCCGGGACGGCGAAGAGACCCAGTACTTC.

CDR3: CASSEGGTGGKGYTF. The DNA for the CDR3 is TGTGCCAGCAGTGAAGGGGGGACAGGGGGCAAAGGCTACACCTTC. J is TRBJ1-2 and V is TRBV6-1; 12 nucleotides line up with TRBD1. The CDR3 spans 15 residues. From germline, CDR1 is MNHNS and CDR2 SASEGT. Unmatched junction bases numbered 5, after V lost 1 base and J lost 8 bases.

The rearrangement joins TRBV28 to TRBJ1-5; D is uncertain. This CDR3 contains 15 residues. V was clipped by 5 bases and J by 0 bases, with 11 bases between them. From germline, CDR1 is MDHEN and CDR2 SYDVKM. The CDR3 reads CASSRIIDSNQPQHF. CDR3 DNA sequence: TGTGCCAGCAGTCGGATTATAGATAGCAATCAGCCCCAGCATTTT.

The CDR3 here is CASKDRGETQYF. Here the CDR3 DNA reads TGTGCCAGCAAAGACAGGGGTGAGACCCAGTACTTC. The chain joins TRBV27 to TRBJ2-5; TRBD1 matches 8 bases. The CDR3 is 12 residues long. The germline gives CDR1 MNHEY, CDR2 SMNVEV (reference sequence). Trimming took 7 bases from V and 5 from J; bases not matched to a gene: 3.

The chain is built from TRBV7-9 and TRBJ2-2; D is possibly TRBD1 (6 bases). V was trimmed by 5 bases and J by 0 bases, leaving 13 bases between them. This CDR3 comprises 16 residues. Looked up from germline, CDR1 is SEHNR and CDR2 is FQNEAQ (reference sequence). The CDR3 DNA reads TGTGCCAGCAGCCCGTCCGGGACACCGAACACCGGGGAGCTGTTTTTT. This sequence encodes CASSPSGTPNTGELFF.

The chain is built from TRBV3-1 (or the pseudogene TRBV3-2) and TRBJ2-3, with 8 bases lining up with TRBD2. CDR1 is LGHDT, CDR2 YNNKEL, per germline (reference sequence). The CDR3 is 17 residues long. Trimming cost V 0 bases and J 8 bases; bases outside gene matches: 13. The CDR3 bases are TGTGCCAGCAGCCAAGAAGGAAGGGCGGGAGGAGGGGTTACGCAGTATTTT. The encoded protein is CASSQEGRAGGGVTQYF.